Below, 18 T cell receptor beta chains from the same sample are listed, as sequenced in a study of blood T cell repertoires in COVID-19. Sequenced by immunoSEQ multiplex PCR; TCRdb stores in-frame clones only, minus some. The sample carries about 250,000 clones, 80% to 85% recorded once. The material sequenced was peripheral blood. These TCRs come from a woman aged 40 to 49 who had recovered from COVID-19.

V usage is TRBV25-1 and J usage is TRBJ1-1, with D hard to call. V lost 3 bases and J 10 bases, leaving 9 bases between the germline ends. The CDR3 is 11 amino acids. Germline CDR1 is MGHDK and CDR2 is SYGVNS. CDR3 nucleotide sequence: TGTGCCAGCAGTGACCGGGGAGCAGCTTTCTTT. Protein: CASSDRGAAFF.

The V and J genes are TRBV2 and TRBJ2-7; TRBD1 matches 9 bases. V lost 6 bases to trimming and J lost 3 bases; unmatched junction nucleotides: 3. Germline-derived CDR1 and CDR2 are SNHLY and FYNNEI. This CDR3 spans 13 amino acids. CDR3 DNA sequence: TGTGCCAGCAGGGGGGGACAGGGCTACGAGCAGTACTTC. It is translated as CASRGGQGYEQYF.

The CDR3 DNA reads as TGTGCCACCAGTGATGTTACCGGGACAGGGAATGGCTACACCTTC. It yields the protein CATSDVTGTGNGYTF. This chain uses TRBV24-1 with TRBJ1-2, with TRBD1 matching over 9 bases. V lost 3 bases, J lost 6 bases, and 7 bases stayed unmatched. The CDR3 spans 15 residues. Germline V gives CDR1 KGHDR, CDR2 SFDVKD.

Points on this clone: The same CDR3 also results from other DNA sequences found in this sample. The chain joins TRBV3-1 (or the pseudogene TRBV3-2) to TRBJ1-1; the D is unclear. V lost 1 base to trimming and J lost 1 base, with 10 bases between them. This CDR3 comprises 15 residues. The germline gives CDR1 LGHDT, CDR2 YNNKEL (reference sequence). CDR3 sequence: CASSQAKGGNTEAFF. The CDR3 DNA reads TGTGCCAGCAGCCAAGCGAAGGGAGGGAACACTGAAGCTTTCTTT.

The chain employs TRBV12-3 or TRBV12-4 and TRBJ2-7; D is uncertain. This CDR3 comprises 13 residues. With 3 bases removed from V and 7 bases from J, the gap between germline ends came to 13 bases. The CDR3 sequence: CASSFGQEQEQYF. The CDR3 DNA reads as TGTGCCAGCAGTTTTGGGCAAGAGCAGGAGCAGTACTTC.

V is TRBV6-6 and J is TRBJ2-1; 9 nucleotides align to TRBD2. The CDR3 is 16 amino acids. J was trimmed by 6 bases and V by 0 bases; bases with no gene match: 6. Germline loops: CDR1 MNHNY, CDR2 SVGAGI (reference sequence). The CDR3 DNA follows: TGTGCCAGCAGTTACTCGAGGCTAGCGGGGTTCAATGAGCAGTTCTTC. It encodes CASSYSRLAGFNEQFF.

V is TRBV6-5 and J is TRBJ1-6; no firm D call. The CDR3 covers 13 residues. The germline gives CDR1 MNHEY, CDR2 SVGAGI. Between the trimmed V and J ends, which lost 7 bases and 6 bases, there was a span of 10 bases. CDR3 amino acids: CASTGSPNSPLHF. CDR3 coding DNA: TGTGCCAGCACGGGATCCCCTAATTCACCCCTCCACTTT.

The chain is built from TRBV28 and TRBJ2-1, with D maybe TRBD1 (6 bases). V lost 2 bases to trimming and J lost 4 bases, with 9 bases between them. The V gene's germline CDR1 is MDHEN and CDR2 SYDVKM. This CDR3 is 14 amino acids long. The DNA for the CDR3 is TGTGCCAGCAGTTTAGGACAGAAATACAATGAGCAGTTCTTC. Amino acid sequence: CASSLGQKYNEQFF.

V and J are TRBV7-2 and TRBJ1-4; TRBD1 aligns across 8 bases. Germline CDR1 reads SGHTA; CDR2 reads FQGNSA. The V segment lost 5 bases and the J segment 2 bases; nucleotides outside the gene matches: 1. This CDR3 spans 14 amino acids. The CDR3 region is CASSRTGTNEKLFF. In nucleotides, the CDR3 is TGTGCCAGCAGCCGGACAGGGACTAATGAAAAACTGTTTTTT.

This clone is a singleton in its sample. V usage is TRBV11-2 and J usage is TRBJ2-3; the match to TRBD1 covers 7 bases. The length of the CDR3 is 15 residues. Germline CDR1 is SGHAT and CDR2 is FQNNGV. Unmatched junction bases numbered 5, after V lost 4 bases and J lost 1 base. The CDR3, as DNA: TGTGCCAGCAGCTCCTTAGACAGGGGCACAGATACGCAGTATTTT. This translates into CASSSLDRGTDTQYF.

The CDR3 bases are TGTGCCATCAGTGTGGGACTTTTCGGAAATCAGCCCCAGCATTTT. As protein: CAISVGLFGNQPQHF. The rearrangement joins TRBV10-3 to TRBJ1-5; D is possibly TRBD1 (5 bases). Looked up from germline, CDR1 is ENHRY and CDR2 is SYGVKD. Trimming removed 4 bases at V and 4 bases at J, with 14 bases between. The CDR3 length is 15 residues.

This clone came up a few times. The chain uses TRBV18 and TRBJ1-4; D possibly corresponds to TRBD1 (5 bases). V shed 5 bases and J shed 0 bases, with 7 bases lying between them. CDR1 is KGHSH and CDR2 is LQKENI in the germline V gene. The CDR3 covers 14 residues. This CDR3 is CASSDRATNEKLFF. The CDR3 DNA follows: TGTGCCAGCTCAGACAGAGCAACTAATGAAAAACTGTTTTTT.

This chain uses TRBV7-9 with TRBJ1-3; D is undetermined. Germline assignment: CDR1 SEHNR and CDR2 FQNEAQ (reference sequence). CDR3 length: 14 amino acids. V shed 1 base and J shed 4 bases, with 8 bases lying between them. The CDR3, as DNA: TGTGCCAGCAGCTTAGGAGTTTCCGGAAACACCATATATTTT. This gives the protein CASSLGVSGNTIYF.

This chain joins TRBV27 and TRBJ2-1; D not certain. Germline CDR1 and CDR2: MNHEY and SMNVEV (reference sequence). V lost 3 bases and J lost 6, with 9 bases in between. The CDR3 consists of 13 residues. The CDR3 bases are TGTGCCAGCAGTTTCTTTCGTAGCAATGAGCAGTTCTTC. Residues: CASSFFRSNEQFF.

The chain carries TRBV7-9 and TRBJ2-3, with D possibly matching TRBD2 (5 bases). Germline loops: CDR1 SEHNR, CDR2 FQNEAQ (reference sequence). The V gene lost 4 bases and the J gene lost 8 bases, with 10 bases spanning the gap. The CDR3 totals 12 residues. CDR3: CASSSSRGTQYF. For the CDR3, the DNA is TGTGCCAGCAGCTCGTCTCGGGGTACGCAGTATTTT.

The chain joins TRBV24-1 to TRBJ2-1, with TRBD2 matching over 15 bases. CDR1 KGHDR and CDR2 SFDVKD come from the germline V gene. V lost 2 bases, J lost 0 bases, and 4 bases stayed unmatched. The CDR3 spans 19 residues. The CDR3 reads CATSDSGLAGGSSYNEQFF. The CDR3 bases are TGTGCCACCAGTGATTCGGGACTAGCGGGGGGATCCTCCTACAATGAGCAGTTCTTC.

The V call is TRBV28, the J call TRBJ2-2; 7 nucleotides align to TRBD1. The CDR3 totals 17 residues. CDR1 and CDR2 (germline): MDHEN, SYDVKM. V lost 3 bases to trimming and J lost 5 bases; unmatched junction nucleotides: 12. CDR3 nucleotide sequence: TGTGCCAGCAGTTTCGATTGGGGGACAGTCAGTACCGGGGAGCTGTTTTTT. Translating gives CASSFDWGTVSTGELFF. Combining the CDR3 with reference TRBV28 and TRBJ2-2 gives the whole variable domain DVKVTQSSRYLVKRTGEKVFLECVQDMDHENMFWYRQDPGLGLRLIYFSYDVKMKEKGDIPEGYSVSREKKERFSLILESASTNQTSMYLCASSFDWGTVSTGELFFGEGSRLTVL.

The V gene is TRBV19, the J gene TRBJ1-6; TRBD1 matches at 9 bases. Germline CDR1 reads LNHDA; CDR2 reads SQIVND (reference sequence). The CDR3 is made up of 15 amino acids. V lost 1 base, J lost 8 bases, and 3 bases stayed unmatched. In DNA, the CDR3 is TGTGCCAGTAGTATAGCCGGACAGGGGTATTCACCCCTCCACTTT. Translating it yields CASSIAGQGYSPLHF.